Listed below are T cell receptor beta chains from one sample, sequenced in a study of CD8 T cells in ankylosing spondylitis. Each CDR3 protein gets one entry after TCRdb re-called the 5' RACE reads with MiXCR. This table has around 390,000 distinct CDR3 sequences, about a fifth appearing once. Sequencing was performed on blood, either unsorted or a sorted T cell fraction (not recorded which). These receptor sequences come from a male donor with ankylosing spondylitis. Each CDR3 is given with its conserved first and last residue. A D gene is named only where the DNA matches it firmly. The size of a clone is reported for some rows only, either as once, few or many, or as a class for expanded clones.

size	V	J	D	DNA	CDR3
NA	TRBV12-3/TRBV12-4	TRBJ1-2	NA	TGTGCCAGCAGGCCCCGGGATCATGTGGTCACCTTC	CASRPRDHVVTF
few	TRBV5-1	TRBJ1-1	TRBD1	TGCGCCAGCAGACTTTATCCCCTACAGGGGGCCAACACTGAAGCTTTCTTT	CASRLYPLQGANTEAFF
NA	TRBV20-1	TRBJ1-5	NA	TGCAGTGCCCAGACAGTTCAGCCCCAGCATTTT	CSAQTVQPQHF
few	TRBV11-3	TRBJ2-1	NA	TGTGCCAGCAGCTACCTAGGGCCCGAGGTTGAGCAGTTCTTC	CASSYLGPEVEQFF
NA	TRBV9	TRBJ2-3	NA	TGTGCCAGCAGCCCAATGGTAGCGGCAGATACGCAGTATTTT	CASSPMVAADTQYF
NA	TRBV7-2	TRBJ1-6	NA	TGTGCCAGCAGCTTCTTTGGGGAGCGTCATTCACCCCTCCACTTT	CASSFFGERHSPLHF
NA	TRBV10-3	TRBJ2-7	NA	TGTGCCATCAGTGAGTCGGACGGCTCCAACTACGAGCAGTACTTC	CAISESDGSNYEQYF
few	TRBV5-1	TRBJ1-3	TRBD1	TGCGCCAGCAGCGATGGGACAGTAGGAAACACCATATATTTT	CASSDGTVGNTIYF
few	TRBV12-3/TRBV12-4	TRBJ2-1	NA	TGTGCCAGCATCCAGGGGATAGCCTACAATGAGCAGTTCTTC	CASIQGIAYNEQFF
NA	TRBV29-1	TRBJ2-1	NA	TGCAGCGTTGAAGGAAGCGGCTACAATGAGCAGTTCTTC	CSVEGSGYNEQFF
NA	TRBV12-3/TRBV12-4	TRBJ2-6	NA	TGTGCCAGCAGTCCCTCCCACTCTGGGGCCAACGTCCTGACTTTC	CASSPSHSGANVLTF
few	TRBV29-1	TRBJ1-1	TRBD1	TGCAGCGTGCAGGGGGGCACTGAAGCTTTCTTT	CSVQGGTEAFF
NA	TRBV5-1	TRBJ1-1	TRBD1	TGCGCCAGCAGCTTGAGGGGACAGGCCATAAGTGAAGCTTTCTTT	CASSLRGQAISEAFF
NA	TRBV24-1	TRBJ2-6	TRBD1	TGTGCCACCAGTGATAGGGGGCGCGGGGCCAACGTCCTGACTTTC	CATSDRGRGANVLTF
NA	TRBV5-1	TRBJ2-5	NA	TGCGCCAGCAGCTTGTGGGGGGCTGGAGAGACCCAGTACTTC	CASSLWGAGETQYF
many	TRBV7-2	TRBJ1-2	NA	TGTGCCAGCAGCTTAGTTGGGGGAAAGGGATATGGCTACACCTTC	CASSLVGGKGYGYTF
few	TRBV5-1	TRBJ2-2	TRBD2	TGCGCCAGCAGCTTCGGGAGGCCGAACACCGGGGAGCTGTTTTTT	CASSFGRPNTGELFF
NA	TRBV7-6	TRBJ2-7	NA	TGTGCCAGCAGCTTTTTCCTTGGGGACGAGCAGTACTTC	CASSFFLGDEQYF
NA	TRBV20-1	TRBJ2-1	TRBD2	TGCAGTGCTAGTAGGTCGGGACTAGGGACGATTGAGCAGTTCTTC	CSASRSGLGTIEQFF
few	TRBV29-1	TRBJ1-2	TRBD1	TGCAGCGTTACAGGGGGCGTTTATGGCTACACCTTC	CSVTGGVYGYTF